These 8 T cell receptor beta chains were sequenced from one sample in a study of T cell responses to AZD1222 COVID-19 vaccine. Profiled with immunoSEQ multiplex PCR; TCRdb holds only in-frame clones, not every one. Here the sample spans 140,000 to 150,000 clones, about 93% being singletons. The specimen comprised peripheral blood, sampled on day 0 of AZD1222 vaccination. These receptors originate from an adult in good health.

The rearrangement links TRBV5-8 to TRBJ1-4; D ambiguous. Germline CDR1 is SGHTS and CDR2 is YDEGEE. Trimming removed 4 bases at V and 0 bases at J, with 13 bases between. The CDR3 spans 16 residues. CDR3 protein: CASSPRTLATNEKLFF. CDR3 DNA sequence: TGTGCCAGCAGCCCCCGGACCCTTGCAACTAATGAAAAACTGTTTTTT.

Written as DNA, the CDR3 is TGTGCCAGTAGGACCTCGTCGGGACTCCCTACTGACTATGGCTACACCTTC. Amino acids: CASRTSSGLPTDYGYTF. J is TRBJ1-2 and V is TRBV19; D is perhaps TRBD1 (5 bases). The germline V gene encodes CDR1 LNHDA and CDR2 SQIVND (reference sequence). Trimming cost V 6 bases and J 3 bases, with 23 bases left between them. This CDR3 is 17 amino acids long.

CDR3 protein: CASSLVGGLSNSPLHF. The DNA for the CDR3 is TGTGCCAGCAGCTTAGTAGGGGGACTGTCAAATTCACCCCTCCACTTT. The rearrangement uses TRBV11-2 and TRBJ1-6; the D gene is possibly TRBD1 (6 bases). Germline CDR1 reads SGHAT; CDR2 reads FQNNGV. CDR3 length: 16 residues. V lost 1 base, J lost 7 bases, and 14 bases lay in between.

The chain combines TRBV7-3 with TRBJ2-7, with 9 nucleotides matching TRBD1. Unmatched junction bases numbered 4, after V lost 1 base and J lost 3 bases. Germline CDR1 SGHTA, CDR2 FQGTGA. There are 15 residues in the CDR3. CDR3 residues: CASSLMGGQGYEQYF. The CDR3 DNA is TGTGCCAGCAGCTTAATGGGGGGACAGGGCTACGAGCAGTACTTC.

The sample holds one count of this clone. The V and J genes are TRBV28 and TRBJ1-2, with D maybe TRBD1 (5 bases). Trimming took off 2 bases at V and 4 bases at J, with 14 bases between the two ends. This CDR3 has 15 residues. Germline V lookup: CDR1 MDHEN, CDR2 SYDVKM. CDR3 DNA sequence: TGTGCCAGCAGTTTAGGTCTGGGGGGTACCTATGGCTACACCTTC. It is translated as CASSLGLGGTYGYTF.

This clone was seen a few times. This rearrangement joins TRBV12-3 or TRBV12-4 to TRBJ1-1, with D unclear. This CDR3 region has 13 residues. V lost 0 bases to trimming and J lost 5 bases, with 7 bases between them. DNA of the CDR3: TGTGCCAGCAGTTTAGCGGGCCTGACTGAAGCTTTCTTT. It yields the protein CASSLAGLTEAFF.

The chain links TRBV27 to TRBJ1-5; possible D gene TRBD1, 5 bases. Germline lookup yields CDR1 MNHEY and CDR2 SMNVEV (reference sequence). Deletions cut 2 bases from V and 5 bases from J, with 7 bases between. The CDR3 runs to 13 residues. CDR3 region: CASSLEGYQPQHF. For the CDR3, the DNA is TGTGCCAGCAGTTTAGAGGGGTATCAGCCCCAGCATTTT.

This sequence joins TRBV7-9 and TRBJ2-3; perhaps D is TRBD1 or TRBD2 (5 bases each). The CDR3 is 14 amino acids. V lost 5 bases, J lost 6 bases, and 15 bases lay in between. CDR1 SEHNR and CDR2 FQNEAQ come from the germline V gene (reference sequence). The CDR3 loop is CASSRDGTPDTQYF. For the CDR3, the DNA is TGTGCCAGCAGCCGAGATGGGACGCCGGATACGCAGTATTTT.